Many counts were recorded for the clone carrying this T cell receptor beta chain. TCRdb redid the calling of the RACE reads with MiXCR, one entry per CDR3 protein. The table includes about 84,000 distinct CDR3 sequences, about 10% detected once. Trimming stripped 3 bases from V and 3 bases from J, with 8 bases between. CDR1 and CDR2 from the germline V gene are SGHVS and FQNEAQ. This CDR3 is built from 13 residues. The data stem from a study of human T cells and chemical hapten exposure. Time point meaning: patch test 2, 6 weeks after DPC sensitization. Specified treatment: therapeutic diphenylcyclopropenone sensitization with weekly scalp DPC.

This receptor was obtained from a woman between 50 and 59 years old with alopecia areata. Some clones in this sample may be carry-over from other donors' samples. The starting material was whole blood, obtained in connection with sensitization to the hapten diphenylcyclopropenone (DPC). This chain joins TRBV7-8 and TRBJ1-2; D call uncertain. For the CDR3, the DNA is TGTGCCAGCAGCTTTAGTCAGGACTATGGCTACACCTTC. It encodes CASSFSQDYGYTF.